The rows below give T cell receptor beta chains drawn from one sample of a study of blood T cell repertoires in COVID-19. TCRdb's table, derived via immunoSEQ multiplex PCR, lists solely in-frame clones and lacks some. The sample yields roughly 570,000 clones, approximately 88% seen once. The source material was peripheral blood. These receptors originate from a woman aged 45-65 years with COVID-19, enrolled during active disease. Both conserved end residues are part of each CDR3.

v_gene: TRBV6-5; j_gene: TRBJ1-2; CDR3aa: CASRAGTGGLYGYTF
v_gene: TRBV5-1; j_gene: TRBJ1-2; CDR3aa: CASSMEQGENGYTF
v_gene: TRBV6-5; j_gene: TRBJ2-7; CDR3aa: CASRMLGGYEQYF
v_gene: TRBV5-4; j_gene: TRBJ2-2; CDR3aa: CASSFPGAGELFF
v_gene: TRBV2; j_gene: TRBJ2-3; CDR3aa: CASSVLDRGGDTQYF
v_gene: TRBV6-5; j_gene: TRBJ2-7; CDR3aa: CASSSMGSGDSYEQYF
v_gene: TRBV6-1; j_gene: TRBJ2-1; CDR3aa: CASSEGLGLYNEQFF
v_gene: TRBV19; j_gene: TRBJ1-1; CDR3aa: CASSFGTDNTEAFF
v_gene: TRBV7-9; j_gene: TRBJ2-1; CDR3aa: CASSPGTGAFNEQFF
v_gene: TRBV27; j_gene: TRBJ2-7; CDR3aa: CASSYQGWDEQYF
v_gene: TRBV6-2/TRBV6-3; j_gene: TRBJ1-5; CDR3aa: CASSYSAVSGGQPQHF
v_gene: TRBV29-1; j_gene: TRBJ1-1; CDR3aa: CSVLVGTRTEAFF
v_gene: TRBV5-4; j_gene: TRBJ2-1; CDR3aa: CASSFPTSGVINEQFF